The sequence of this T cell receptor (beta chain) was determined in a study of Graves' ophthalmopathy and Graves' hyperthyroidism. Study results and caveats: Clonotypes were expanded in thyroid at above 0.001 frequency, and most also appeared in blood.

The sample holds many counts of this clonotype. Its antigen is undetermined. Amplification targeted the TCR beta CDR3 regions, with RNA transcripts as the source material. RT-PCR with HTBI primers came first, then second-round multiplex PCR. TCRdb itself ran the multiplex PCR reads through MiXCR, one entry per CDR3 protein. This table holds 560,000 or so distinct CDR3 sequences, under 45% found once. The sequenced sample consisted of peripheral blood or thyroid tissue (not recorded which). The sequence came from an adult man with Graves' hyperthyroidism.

CDR3 loop: CASSYSPGEGANVLTF. CDR3 nucleotides: TGTGCCAGCAGTTACTCTCCAGGGGAAGGGGCCAACGTCCTGACTTTC. The gene calls are TRBV6-5 and TRBJ2-6; D may be TRBD1 (6 bases). Germline-derived CDR1 and CDR2 are MNHEY and SVGAGI. The CDR3 has 16 residues. Trimming took off 0 bases at V and 4 bases at J, with 10 bases between the two ends.